The present T cell receptor (beta chain) was sequenced within a study of cytomegalovirus exposure and HLA in healthy donors. The PCR ran on 60 Vbeta and 13 Jbeta primers. Repertoires were generated with immunoSEQ multiplex PCR, while TCRdb's copy carries only in-frame clones and drops some. The sample records about 140,000 clones, almost 85% being singletons. The specimen sequenced was PBMCs. This clonotype originated in a young man in good health and CMV-seropositive.

The CDR3 sequence is CASSEGQPSYNEQFF. CDR3 DNA: TGTGCCAGCAGCGAGGGACAGCCGTCCTACAATGAGCAGTTCTTC. V is TRBV6-5 and J is TRBJ2-1, with 7 bases identical to TRBD1. This CDR3 is built from 15 residues. Trimming took 6 bases from V and 1 from J; bases not matched to a gene: 6. Germline V gene lookup returns CDR1 MNHEY and CDR2 SVGAGI.